This record covers a single T cell receptor beta chain. What it binds is unknown. Possible read error: a much larger clone is one base away. The germline CDR1 and CDR2 sequences are SQVTM and ANQGSEA. The length of the CDR3 is 13 residues. The germline V and J ends were trimmed by 3 bases and 1 base, with 9 bases remaining between them. The data originate from a study of T cells in Graves' hyperthyroidism and ophthalmopathy. Broader study findings: Expanded thyroid clonotypes (above 0.001) were mostly also found in blood.

Patients with uncontrolled infections, other autoimmune diseases, pregnancy or lactation were excluded. Cells are PBMCs isolated from roughly 9.2 ml of fresh blood. The investigators amplified TCR beta CDR3 regions from RNA transcripts. TCR CDR3 regions were first amplified by RT-PCR with HTBI primers. TCRdb passed the multiplex PCR reads through MiXCR, listing each CDR3 protein once. The sample shows roughly 280,000 distinct CDR3 sequences, about 18% of them seen only once. Specimen: blood. This sequence was found in a woman aged 55-69 years with Graves' ophthalmopathy. The chain recombines TRBV29-1 with TRBJ2-5; D not certain. CDR3 region: CSVDPGSQETQYF. CDR3 nucleotides: TGCAGCGTTGACCCTGGGTCCCAAGAGACCCAGTACTTC.